This T cell receptor (beta chain) was sequenced during a study of CD8 T cells in Susac syndrome (dated by TCRdb to about 2019). Turning to the overall study: Of the Susac syndrome patients who were sequenced, about 6 had clinically active disease and roughly 8 were in clinical remission. At blood withdrawal, Susac syndrome patients were therapy-naive, treated with corticosteroids (with IVIg additionally given to some), or treated with IVIg alone. Repertoire sequencing was used to test whether CD8+ T cell activation and differentiation in Susac syndrome was antigen driven. The study compared CD8+ T cell repertoire clonality among 12 healthy donors, approximately 14 Susac syndrome patients and approximately 16 multiple sclerosis patients. Beyond this particular receptor, the publication reports: Clonal expansion was observed in Susac syndrome CD8+ repertoires, with the highest expansion in CD8+ TEMRA cells and greater expansion in clinically active than in remitting patients. The number of individuals in the TCR sequencing and HLA analysis was acknowledged as relatively small. In the total CD8+ and CD8+ TEMRA repertoires, more than 15 and five Susac-specific public clones, respectively, were identified.

The sample holds one count of this clonotype. The antigen it recognizes is unknown. No clone much larger than this one lies a single base away; base qualities are absent. Weak support is all one read offers. Peripheral blood CD8+ and CD4+ T cells from healthy donors, Susac syndrome patients and multiple sclerosis patients were profiled by high-throughput TCR beta sequencing. Susac syndrome patients met recently defined diagnostic criteria for definite or probable disease. CD8+ TEMRA cells were enriched by FACS, while bulk CD8+ and CD4+ T cells were purified by magnetic negative isolation. Blood was collected in EDTA tubes and processed within 24 hours, with PBMCs isolated through density gradient centrifugation. PBMCs destined for TCR sequencing were cryopreserved in liquid nitrogen and later thawed in a 37 °C water bath. A purity of at least 90% was achieved for sorted or isolated CD4+, CD8+ and CD8+ TEMRA cells.

The CDR3 covers 18 residues, taking in both the cysteine and the phenylalanine. Of the read, only the CDR3 DNA is kept; its 54 bases are in frame from base 1. CDR1 DFQATT and CDR2 SNEGSKA were looked up in the germline V gene (reference sequence). V is trimmed back by 3 bases and J by 0 bases, and the junction contains 12 bases that no gene match accounts for. RNA was extracted with the RNeasy kit and 0.5 to 1 ug was reverse transcribed using random hexamers. TCR beta CDR3 regions were amplified with the immunoSEQ multiplex PCR assay covering 54 Vbeta and 13 Jbeta segments. Bias from PCR amplification was corrected by using a synthetic template baseline for primer optimization and for computational correction. The paper's data handling went like this. Only productive sequences were kept, with reads annotated to V, D and J genes according to IMGT and analyzed in immunoSEQ Analyzer. Clonality was computed as one minus Shannon entropy normalized by log2 of the number of productive unique sequences. Public and private clones were assessed among the 100 most prevalent clones of each patient and control. Susac-specific clones were defined as absent from healthy and MS cohorts, 800 to 1,200 published viral clones and other ImmuneACCESS disease sequences. The public reads were reanalyzed by TCRdb: fastp trimming at Q25, MiXCR alignment, in-frame beta chains only. CDR3 protein duplicates are merged, each entry listing the most common genes and DNA. The V and J calls shown here were made by TCRdb, not taken from the authors' results. In this sample the table shows 75,000 to 100,000 distinct CDR3 sequences, just under 95% of which occur a single time. The ten largest clones represent 0.4% to 0.5% of the sample.

This chain joins TRBV20-1 to TRBJ2-7, with 12 central nucleotides matching TRBD2. The sequencing sample was made of CD8+ T cells from PBMCs. The TCR originated in a human donor with Susac syndrome. In nucleotides, the sequence is TGCAGTGCTAGCCCCCTGTGGGAGACTAGCGGGAGCTCCTACGAGCAGTACTTC. This encodes CSASPLWETSGSSYEQYF.